The rows below give T cell receptor beta chains drawn from one sample of a study of blood T cell repertoires in COVID-19. Assay used: immunoSEQ multiplex PCR; TCRdb lists only in-frame clones, some missing. The table shows approximately 310,000 clones, with more than 70% occurring only once. The specimen sequenced was peripheral blood. Source of these receptors: a woman aged 45-65 years who had recovered from COVID-19. Each CDR3 is given with its conserved first and last residue. A D gene is named only where the DNA matches it firmly. The size of a clone is reported for some rows only, either as once, few or many, or as a class for expanded clones.

j_call,clone_size,d_call,v_call,cdr3_nt,cdr3_aa
TRBJ1-1,.,.,TRBV10-3,TGTGCCATCAGGAAGGACAGGAACACTGAAGCTTTCTTT,CAIRKDRNTEAFF
TRBJ2-5,few,TRBD1,TRBV3-1/TRBV3-2,TGTGCCAGCAGCCAAGGTCCTCCGGGACAGGGGGCAGAGACCCAGTACTTC,CASSQGPPGQGAETQYF
TRBJ2-1,few,.,TRBV9,TGTGCCAGCAGCGTAAGCGGGGACAACAATGAGCAGTTCTTC,CASSVSGDNNEQFF
TRBJ2-7,.,.,TRBV9,TGTGCCAGCAGCGTAGAGGACGGGAGCCCGTACGAGCAGTACTTC,CASSVEDGSPYEQYF
TRBJ2-7,.,.,TRBV6-5,TGTGCCAGCAGAGCCCTTCAGGACTCCTACGAGCAGTACTTC,CASRALQDSYEQYF
TRBJ1-5,.,.,TRBV28,TGTGCCAGCAGCACCACTTATCAGCCCCAGCATTTT,CASSTTYQPQHF
TRBJ2-1,.,.,TRBV5-1,TGCGCCAGCAGCTTGGCTGCAGGAAACAATGAGCAGTTCTTC,CASSLAAGNNEQFF
TRBJ2-7,.,TRBD1,TRBV5-4,TGTGCCAGCAGCCAAGGCGCAGGGGGTCCCTACGAGCAGTACTTC,CASSQGAGGPYEQYF
TRBJ2-1,.,.,TRBV18,TGTGCCAGCTCACCACCGGGGGGAAATGAGCAGTTCTTC,CASSPPGGNEQFF
TRBJ2-5,.,.,TRBV7-3,TGTGCCAGCAGCTCAACTAGAGAAGAGACCCAGTACTTC,CASSSTREETQYF
TRBJ1-1,once,.,TRBV3-1/TRBV3-2,TGTGCCAGCACCCAGGCGGCAGACGGGAACACTGAAGCTTTCTTT,CASTQAADGNTEAFF
TRBJ1-1,once,.,TRBV5-6,TGTGCCAGCAGCTTCGTAGACACTGAAGCTTTCTTT,CASSFVDTEAFF
TRBJ2-1,.,TRBD1,TRBV19,TGTGCCAGTAGCATAGCTGACAGGGGGGAGCAGTTCTTC,CASSIADRGEQFF
TRBJ1-2,.,.,TRBV28,TGTGCCAGTTCGGGACACAGCTATGGCTACACCTTC,CASSGHSYGYTF